The clone carrying this TCR beta chain occurred once. V lost 0 bases, J lost 6 bases, and 14 bases lay in between. The germline V gene has CDR1 LNHNV and CDR2 YYDKDF (reference sequence). The CDR3 runs 16 residues. This entry comes from a study of T cell responses to AZD1222 COVID-19 vaccine. Study in general: Doses given second, at about 4 or about 12 weeks, were pooled.

The method was immunoSEQ multiplex PCR; TCRdb's version includes in-frame clones alone and lacks a portion of them. The table includes approximately 80,000 clones, approximately 90% detected once. This sequence originates from an adult in good health. The specimen was peripheral blood, collected on day 0 of AZD1222 vaccination. The rearrangement links TRBV15 to TRBJ2-2; tentative D call: TRBD2 (5 bases). DNA of the CDR3: TGTGCCACCAGCAGAGATGTGAGCGGTCTACCCGGGGAGCTGTTTTTT. Its translation: CATSRDVSGLPGELFF.